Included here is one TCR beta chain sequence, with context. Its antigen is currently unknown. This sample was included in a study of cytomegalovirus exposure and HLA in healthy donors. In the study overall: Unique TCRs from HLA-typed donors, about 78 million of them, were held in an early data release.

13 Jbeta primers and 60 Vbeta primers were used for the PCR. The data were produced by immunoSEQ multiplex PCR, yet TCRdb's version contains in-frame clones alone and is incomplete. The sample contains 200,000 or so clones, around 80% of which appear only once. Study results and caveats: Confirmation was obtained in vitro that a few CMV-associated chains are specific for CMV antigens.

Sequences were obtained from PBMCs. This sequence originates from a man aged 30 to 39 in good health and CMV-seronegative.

CDR3 in DNA: TGTGCCAGCAGCTTAACGGGGGGGCCGGGGAATGAGCAGTTCTTC. It is translated as CASSLTGGPGNEQFF. V usage is TRBV7-3 and J usage is TRBJ2-1; possible D gene TRBD2, 7 bases. The CDR3 contains 15 residues. Per the germline V gene, CDR1 is SGHTA and CDR2 is FQGTGA. V dropped 0 bases and J dropped 7 bases, with 13 bases sitting between them.